The 20 T cell receptor beta chains below all came from one sample that was sequenced in a study of T cell repertoires in cytomegalovirus infection. No antigen has been assigned to these receptors. TCRdb re-called the reads with MiXCR, one entry per CDR3 protein. The top ten hold 13% of the sample, which has fewer than 1,000,000 distinct CDR3 sequences, roughly 30% seen once. This specimen consisted of cultured CD8+ T cells from PBMCs, obtained from culture after CMV antigen stimulation. These receptors were obtained from a human donor in good health (CMV status not recorded). Some clones in this sample may be carry-over from other donors' samples.

This clonotype was detected only a few times. This sequence joins TRBV19 and TRBJ2-2; unclear D gene. Looked up from germline, CDR1 is LNHDA and CDR2 is SQIVND (reference sequence). This CDR3 region has 13 residues. Trimming pared 8 bases from V and 6 bases from J, leaving 13 bases between. CDR3 bases: TGTGCCAGTTACGACAAAGGTCCCGGGGAGCTGTTTTTT. This sequence encodes CASYDKGPGELFF.

The chain has TRBV19 and TRBJ2-1; D tentatively fits TRBD1 or TRBD2 (5 bases each). The CDR3 consists of 15 residues. Germline assignment: CDR1 LNHDA and CDR2 SQIVND (reference sequence). Trimming took off 6 bases at V and 4 bases at J, with 16 bases between the two ends. The CDR3 DNA reads TGTGCCAGTAGCGACCGGGACGGGCCATACAATGAGCAGTTCTTC. Translating it yields CASSDRDGPYNEQFF. The variable domain in full, with the rest retrieved from reference TRBV19 and TRBJ2-1, is DGGITQSPKYLFRKEGQNVTLSCEQNLNHDAMYWYRQDPGQGLRLIYYSQIVNDFQKGDIAEGYSVSREKKESFPLTVTSAQKNPTAFYLCASSDRDGPYNEQFFGPGTRLTVL.

This clonotype appeared a few times. The chain has TRBV5-4 and TRBJ2-1; 10 nucleotides align to TRBD2. V was clipped by 4 bases and J by 6 bases; unmatched bases: 10. Germline V gene data show CDR1 as SGHNT and CDR2 as YYREEE (reference sequence). This CDR3 contains 16 residues. As DNA, the CDR3 is TGTGCCAGCAGCATACCCCCCGGGACTAGCGCCAATGAGCAGTTCTTC. This codes for CASSIPPGTSANEQFF.

This clonotype was observed a handful of times. The genes are TRBV12-3 or TRBV12-4 and TRBJ2-1; D is undetermined. The CDR3 is 13 amino acids. Between the trimmed V and J ends, which lost 3 bases and 6 bases, there was a span of 9 bases. The CDR3 here is CASSFKAPNEQFF. CDR3 coding DNA: TGTGCCAGCAGTTTCAAGGCGCCCAATGAGCAGTTCTTC.

Comments on this clonotype: Relative to the germline gene, one junction end is altered; a read error may explain this. The chain links TRBV7-3 to TRBJ2-3; TRBD1 matches 8 bases. The germline CDR1 and CDR2 sequences are SGHTA and FQGTGA. The CDR3 has 15 amino acids. In nucleotides, the CDR3 is TGTGTCAGCAGCCGAACAGGGGGTTTCGCAGATACGCAGTATTTT. As protein: CVSSRTGGFADTQYF.

This clonotype was recorded many times. This rearrangement joins TRBV11-2 to TRBJ2-2; no reliable D call. CDR1 is SGHAT and CDR2 is FQNNGV in the germline V gene. This CDR3 has 16 amino acids. V was shortened by 3 bases and J by 2 bases, with 13 bases between the two germline ends. In DNA, the CDR3 is TGTGCCAGCAGCTTTGATCCGGGCGTAAACACCGGGGAGCTGTTTTTT. Protein product: CASSFDPGVNTGELFF.

The chain is built from TRBV6-6 and TRBJ2-7; 9 nucleotides line up with TRBD1. Looked up from germline, CDR1 is MNHNY and CDR2 is SVGAGI (reference sequence). The CDR3 covers 15 residues. Unmatched junction bases numbered 6, after V lost 1 base and J lost 5 bases. CDR3 nucleotides: TGTGCCAGCAGTTACTTACAGGGGGCGCGGGACGAGCAGTACGTC. Translating it yields CASSYLQGARDEQYV.

The chain uses TRBV6-2 or TRBV6-3 and TRBJ2-7; 8 nucleotides align to TRBD1. After removal of 4 bases from V and 0 bases from J, the junction contained 5 bases not matched to a gene. This CDR3 comprises 15 residues. Germline CDR1 reads MNHEY; CDR2 reads SVGEGT. CDR3 in DNA: TGTGCCAGCAGTTTGGGACAGGTGAACTCCTACGAGCAGTACGTC. Translation gives CASSLGQVNSYEQYV.

The J gene is TRBJ1-2, the V gene TRBV25-1, with 7 nucleotides matching TRBD1. Germline values: CDR1 MGHDK, CDR2 SYGVNS. V shed 5 bases, J shed 4 bases, and the junction held 7 bases outside the gene matches. This CDR3 is built from 14 residues. The CDR3: CASSTPGQVYGYTF. The CDR3 nucleotides are TGTGCCAGCAGTACCCCTGGACAGGTCTATGGCTACACCTTC.

A note on this clonotype: A read error may account for a junction end that differs from germline. The chain links TRBV7-6 to TRBJ1-1; perhaps TRBD1 as D (6 bases). Germline V gives CDR1 SGHVS, CDR2 FNYEAQ. The CDR3 consists of 15 residues. CDR3 sequence (DNA): TGTACCAGCAGCTTAGCCTGGGGGCAGAACACTGAAGCTTTCTTT. Its protein is CTSSLAWGQNTEAFF.

This chain joins TRBV5-1 and TRBJ2-4, with TRBD2 matching over 9 bases. Germline CDR1 SGHRS, CDR2 YFSETQ. Losses at the gene ends were 1 base for V and 2 bases for J; bases not matched to a gene: 7. CDR3 length: 17 amino acids. CDR3 loop: CASSLKMAGGTKNIQYF. CDR3 sequence (DNA): TGCGCCAGCAGCTTGAAGATGGCGGGGGGGACCAAAAACATTCAGTACTTC.

The CDR3 region is CASSLDPGLQETQYF. The CDR3 nucleotides are TGCGCCAGCAGCTTGGATCCGGGCCTTCAAGAGACCCAGTACTTC. The chain is built from TRBV5-1 and TRBJ2-5, with D uncertain. Trimming left V 0 bases short and J 2 bases short, with 11 bases between. This CDR3 region has 15 residues. Germline lookup yields CDR1 SGHRS and CDR2 YFSETQ.

Many counts were recorded for this clonotype. The chain carries TRBV4-3 and TRBJ1-2, with TRBD1 matching 8 bases. CDR1 and CDR2 (germline): LGHNA, YSLEER. The CDR3 is made up of 13 amino acids. Unmatched junction bases numbered 3, after V lost 1 base and J lost 8 bases. The DNA for the CDR3 is TGCGCCAGCAGCCAAGGGACAGGGTGGGGCTACACCTTC. Translated, it gives CASSQGTGWGYTF.

This chain uses TRBV6-1 with TRBJ1-5; D gene unclear. V lost 7 bases and J 6 bases, leaving 22 bases between the germline ends. CDR3 length: 16 amino acids. Germline values: CDR1 MNHNS, CDR2 SASEGT. This CDR3 is CASKKEAPTESQPQHF. The CDR3, as DNA: TGTGCCAGCAAGAAGGAGGCCCCCACCGAAAGTCAGCCCCAGCATTTT.

The chain carries TRBV27 and TRBJ1-1, with D unclear. Germline CDR1 MNHEY, CDR2 SMNVEV (reference sequence). V was shortened by 1 base and J by 1 base, with 10 bases between the two germline ends. CDR3 length: 15 residues. The CDR3 protein is CASSLFEGGNTEAFF. The CDR3 coding sequence is TGTGCCAGCAGTTTATTTGAGGGAGGGAACACTGAAGCTTTCTTT.

For this clonotype: One base away lies a much larger clone, so this may be a sequencing read error. The chain recombines TRBV7-2 with TRBJ1-5; 7 bases fit TRBD1. Germline CDR1 reads SGHTA; CDR2 reads FQGNSA. This CDR3 has 15 residues. The chain's CDR3 is CANSLVRGLDQPQHF. CDR3 coding DNA: TGTGCCAACAGCTTAGTCAGGGGGTTGGATCAGCCCCAGCATTTT. Combining the CDR3 with reference TRBV7-2 and TRBJ1-5 gives the whole variable domain GAGVSQSPSNKVTEKGKDVELRCDPISGHTALYWYRQSLGQGLEFLIYFQGNSAPDKSGLPSDRFSAERTGGSVSTLTIQRTQQEDSAVYLCANSLVRGLDQPQHFGDGTRLSIL.

The chain joins TRBV2 to TRBJ1-1, with unresolved D. Trimming cost V 10 bases and J 9 bases, with 15 bases left between them. The CDR3 covers 11 residues. Germline lookup yields CDR1 SNHLY and CDR2 FYNNEI. The CDR3 sequence: CATFWRTQAFF. The CDR3 DNA reads TGTGCCACCTTCTGGAGGACTCAAGCTTTCTTT.

With regard to this clonotype: Possible read error: a much larger clone is one base away. The chain couples TRBV5-1 to TRBJ2-2, with 7 nucleotides matching TRBD1. CDR1 is SGHRS, CDR2 YFSETQ, per germline. The CDR3 has 17 residues. The CDR3 nucleotides are TGCACCAGCAGCTTGTACCCGGGACAGACGAACACCGGGGAGCTGTTTTTT. This codes for CTSSLYPGQTNTGELFF.

The CDR3 nucleotides are TGTGCCAGCAGCCGTAGAACAGGGGGAGGGTACCAAGAGACCCAGTACTTC. Translating it yields CASSRRTGGGYQETQYF. The chain joins TRBV5-8 to TRBJ2-5, with D perhaps TRBD1 (8 bases). The germline V gene has CDR1 SGHTS and CDR2 YDEGEE. V lost 4 bases, J lost 0 bases, and 19 bases lay in between. The CDR3 is 17 amino acids.

This clonotype was seen a few times. The rearrangement joins TRBV7-9 to TRBJ2-2; D ambiguous. Germline V CDR1 and CDR2: SEHNR, FQNEAQ (reference sequence). The germline V and J ends were trimmed by 6 bases and 6 bases, with 11 bases remaining between them. The CDR3 sequence is 13 residues long. The CDR3, as DNA: TGTGCCAGCAGACCGGGTTTTGCCGGGGAGCTGTTTTTT. It encodes CASRPGFAGELFF.